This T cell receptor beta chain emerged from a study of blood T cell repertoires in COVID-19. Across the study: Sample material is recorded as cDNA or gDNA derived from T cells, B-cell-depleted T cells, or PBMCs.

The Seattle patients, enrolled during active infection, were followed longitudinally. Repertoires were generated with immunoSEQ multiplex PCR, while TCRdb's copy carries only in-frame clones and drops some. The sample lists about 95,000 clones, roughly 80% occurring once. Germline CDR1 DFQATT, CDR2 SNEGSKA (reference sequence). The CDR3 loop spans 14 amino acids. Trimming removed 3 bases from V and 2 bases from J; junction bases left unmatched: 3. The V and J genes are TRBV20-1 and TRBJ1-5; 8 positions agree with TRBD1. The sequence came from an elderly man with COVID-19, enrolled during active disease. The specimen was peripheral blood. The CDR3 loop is CSASQGAGNQPQHF. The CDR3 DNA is TGCAGTGCTAGTCAGGGGGCTGGCAATCAGCCCCAGCATTTT.